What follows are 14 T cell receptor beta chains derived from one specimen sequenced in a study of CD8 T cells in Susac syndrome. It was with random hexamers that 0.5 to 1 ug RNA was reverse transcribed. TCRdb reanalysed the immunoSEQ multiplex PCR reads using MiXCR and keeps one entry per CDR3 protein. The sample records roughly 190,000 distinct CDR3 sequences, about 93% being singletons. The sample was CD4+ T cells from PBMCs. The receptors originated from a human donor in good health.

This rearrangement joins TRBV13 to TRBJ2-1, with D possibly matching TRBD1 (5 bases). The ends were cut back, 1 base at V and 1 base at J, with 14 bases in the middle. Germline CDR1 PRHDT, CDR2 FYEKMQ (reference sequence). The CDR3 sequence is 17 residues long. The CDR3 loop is CASSLAQGRSSYNEQFF. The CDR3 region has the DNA TGTGCCAGCAGCTTAGCCCAGGGTCGATCGTCCTACAATGAGCAGTTCTTC.

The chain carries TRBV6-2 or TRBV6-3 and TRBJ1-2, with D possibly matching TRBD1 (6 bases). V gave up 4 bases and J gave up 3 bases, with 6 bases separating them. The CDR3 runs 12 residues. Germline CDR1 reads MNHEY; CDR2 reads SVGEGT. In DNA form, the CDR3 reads TGTGCCAGCAGTTGGGGGCACTATGGCTACACCTTC. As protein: CASSWGHYGYTF.

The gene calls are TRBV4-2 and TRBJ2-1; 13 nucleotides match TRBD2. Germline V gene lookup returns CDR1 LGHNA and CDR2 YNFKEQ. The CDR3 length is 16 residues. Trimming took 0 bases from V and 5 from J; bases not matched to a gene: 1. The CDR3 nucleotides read TGTGCCAGCAGCCAAGACGGACTAGCGGGGGACAATGAGCAGTTCTTC. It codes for CASSQDGLAGDNEQFF.

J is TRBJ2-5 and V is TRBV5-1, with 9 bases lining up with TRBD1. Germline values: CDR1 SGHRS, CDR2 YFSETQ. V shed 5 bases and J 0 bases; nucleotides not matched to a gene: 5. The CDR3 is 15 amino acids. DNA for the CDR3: TGCGCCAGCAGTTTCGGACAGGGGCACCAAGAGACCCAGTACTTC. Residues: CASSFGQGHQETQYF.

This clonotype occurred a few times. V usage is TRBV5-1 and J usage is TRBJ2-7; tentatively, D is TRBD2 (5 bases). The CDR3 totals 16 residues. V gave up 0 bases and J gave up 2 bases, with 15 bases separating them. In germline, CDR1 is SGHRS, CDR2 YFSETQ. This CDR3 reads CASSLGPGSGTYEQYF. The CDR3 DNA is TGCGCCAGCAGCTTGGGTCCAGGCAGCGGAACCTACGAGCAGTACTTC.

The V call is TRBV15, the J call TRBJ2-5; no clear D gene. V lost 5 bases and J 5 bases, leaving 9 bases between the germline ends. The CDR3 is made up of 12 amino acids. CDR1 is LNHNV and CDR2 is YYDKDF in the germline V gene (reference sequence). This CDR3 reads CATSVLPETQYF. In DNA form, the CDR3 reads TGTGCCACCAGCGTCCTTCCGGAGACCCAGTACTTC.

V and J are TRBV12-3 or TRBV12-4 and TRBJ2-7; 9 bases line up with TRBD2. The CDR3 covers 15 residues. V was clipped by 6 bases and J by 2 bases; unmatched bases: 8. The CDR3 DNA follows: TGTGCCAGCAGGGTTAGCGGGGGCCCTACCTACGAGCAGTACTTC. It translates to CASRVSGGPTYEQYF.

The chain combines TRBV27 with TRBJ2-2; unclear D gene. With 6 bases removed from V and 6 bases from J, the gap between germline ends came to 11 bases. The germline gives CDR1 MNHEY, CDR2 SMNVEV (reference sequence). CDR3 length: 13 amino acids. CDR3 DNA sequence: TGTGCCAGCAGGCCCTCTCCCGCCGGGGAGCTGTTTTTT. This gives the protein CASRPSPAGELFF.

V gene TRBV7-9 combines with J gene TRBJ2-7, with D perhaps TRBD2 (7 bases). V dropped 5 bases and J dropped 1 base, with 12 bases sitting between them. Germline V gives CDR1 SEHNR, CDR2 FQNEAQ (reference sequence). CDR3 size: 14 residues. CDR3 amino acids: CASSQGGVSYEQYV. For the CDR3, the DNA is TGTGCCAGCAGCCAAGGGGGGGTTTCCTACGAGCAGTACGTC.

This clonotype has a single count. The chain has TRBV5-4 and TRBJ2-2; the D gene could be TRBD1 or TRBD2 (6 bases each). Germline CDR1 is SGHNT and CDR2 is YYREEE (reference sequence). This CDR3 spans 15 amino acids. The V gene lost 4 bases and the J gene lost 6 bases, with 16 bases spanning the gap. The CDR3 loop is CASSALRGAPGELFF. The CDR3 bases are TGTGCCAGCAGCGCTTTAAGGGGGGCACCCGGGGAGCTGTTTTTT.

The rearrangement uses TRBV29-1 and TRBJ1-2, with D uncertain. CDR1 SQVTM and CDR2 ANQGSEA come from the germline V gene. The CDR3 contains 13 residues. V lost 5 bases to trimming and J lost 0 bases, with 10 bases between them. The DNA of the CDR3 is TGCAGCGTTTCTACAGCCACTAACTATGGCTACACCTTC. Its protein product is CSVSTATNYGYTF. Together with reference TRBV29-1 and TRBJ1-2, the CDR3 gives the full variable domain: SAVISQKPSRDICQRGTSLTIQCQVDSQVTMMFWYRQQPGQSLTLIATANQGSEATYESGFVIDKFPISRPNLTFSTLTVSNMSPEDSSIYLCSVSTATNYGYTFGSGTRLTVV.

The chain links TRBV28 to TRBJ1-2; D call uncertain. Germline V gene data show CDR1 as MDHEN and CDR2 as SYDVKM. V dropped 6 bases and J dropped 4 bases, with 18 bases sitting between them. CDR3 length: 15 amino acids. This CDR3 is CASRTLVRGTYGYTF. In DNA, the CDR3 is TGTGCCAGCAGAACGTTAGTGCGGGGAACCTATGGCTACACCTTC.

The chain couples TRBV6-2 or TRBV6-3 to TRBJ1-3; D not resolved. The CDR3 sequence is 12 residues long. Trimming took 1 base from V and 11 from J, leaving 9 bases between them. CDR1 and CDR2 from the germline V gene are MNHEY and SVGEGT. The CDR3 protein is CASSYFGGAIYF. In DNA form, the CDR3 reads TGTGCCAGCAGTTACTTCGGCGGCGCCATATATTTT.

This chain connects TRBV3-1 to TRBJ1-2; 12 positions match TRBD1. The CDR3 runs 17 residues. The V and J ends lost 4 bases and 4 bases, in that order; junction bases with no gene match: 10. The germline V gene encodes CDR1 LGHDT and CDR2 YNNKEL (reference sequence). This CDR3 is CASSLGTGGAGTYGYTF. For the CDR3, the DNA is TGTGCCAGCAGCCTTGGGACAGGGGGCGCCGGGACCTATGGCTACACCTTC.